This is a list of T cell receptor beta chains from one sample in a study of beta chain features in type 1 diabetes. Sequenced by immunoSEQ multiplex PCR; TCRdb stores in-frame clones only, minus some. The sample lists around 200,000 clones; 10% to 15% were seen once. Sequenced material: central memory CD4+ T cells from blood. These receptors originate from a woman between 18 and 29 years old in good health. Each CDR3 is given with its conserved first and last residue. The D gene is left open where the match is weak. Expanded clones are given a class, and other clones once, few, many or no size at all.

v_gene: TRBV10-3
j_gene: TRBJ2-7
d_gene: NA
abundance: few
CDR3aa: CAISGTTRPYEQYF
CDR3nt: TGTGCCATCAGTGGGACTACCCGTCCCTACGAGCAGTACTTC

v_gene: TRBV2
j_gene: TRBJ2-7
d_gene: NA
abundance: NA
CDR3aa: CASSVVLFRSYEQYF
CDR3nt: TGTGCCAGCAGTGTCGTACTTTTCCGCTCCTACGAGCAGTACTTC

v_gene: TRBV28
j_gene: TRBJ1-2
d_gene: TRBD1
abundance: few
CDR3aa: CASSFRDSTNYGYTF
CDR3nt: TGTGCCAGCAGTTTCCGGGACAGCACTAACTATGGCTACACCTTC

v_gene: TRBV5-1
j_gene: TRBJ2-2
d_gene: TRBD1
abundance: NA
CDR3aa: CASSLGDRAEVGELFF
CDR3nt: TGCGCCAGCAGCTTAGGCGACAGGGCTGAGGTCGGGGAGCTGTTTTTT

v_gene: TRBV7-9
j_gene: TRBJ1-1
d_gene: NA
abundance: few
CDR3aa: CASSSQTGFVTEAFF
CDR3nt: TGTGCCAGCAGCTCGCAGACAGGTTTTGTGACTGAAGCTTTCTTT

v_gene: TRBV29-1
j_gene: TRBJ2-5
d_gene: TRBD1
abundance: few
CDR3aa: CSVGQGQETQYF
CDR3nt: TGCAGCGTGGGACAGGGGCAGGAGACCCAGTACTTC

v_gene: TRBV28
j_gene: TRBJ2-3
d_gene: TRBD2
abundance: NA
CDR3aa: CASSISGSSTDTQYF
CDR3nt: TGTGCCAGCAGCATAAGCGGGAGTAGCACAGATACGCAGTATTTT

v_gene: TRBV9
j_gene: TRBJ2-2
d_gene: TRBD2
abundance: NA
CDR3aa: CASSTRGTSAYRGTGELFF
CDR3nt: TGTGCCAGCAGCACCCGAGGGACTAGCGCCTATCGGGGCACCGGGGAGCTGTTTTTT

v_gene: TRBV9
j_gene: TRBJ2-1
d_gene: NA
abundance: few
CDR3aa: CASSVAEGAAYNEQFF
CDR3nt: TGTGCCAGCAGCGTAGCCGAGGGCGCGGCCTACAATGAGCAGTTCTTC

v_gene: TRBV7-2
j_gene: TRBJ2-5
d_gene: NA
abundance: NA
CDR3aa: CASSLLREVRETQYF
CDR3nt: TGTGCCAGCAGCTTGTTGAGGGAGGTGAGAGAGACCCAGTACTTC

v_gene: TRBV4-3
j_gene: TRBJ1-4
d_gene: TRBD1
abundance: NA
CDR3aa: CASSRQGNNEKLFF
CDR3nt: TGCGCCAGCAGTCGACAGGGAAACAATGAAAAACTGTTTTTT